Detailed here is one T cell receptor beta chain. Germline lookup yields CDR1 LGHNA and CDR2 YSLEER. V lost 0 bases to trimming and J lost 7 bases, with 18 bases between them. CDR3 size: 16 residues. The sample comes from a study of blood T cell repertoires in COVID-19. About the study: Acute and convalescent COVID-19 samples came from the United States, Italy and Spain. From T cells, B-cell-depleted T cells, or PBMCs came the material, which was cDNA or gDNA.

As originally analysed: Estimation of nucleated cell counts was performed using reference gene primer amplification. Clones were sequenced by immunoSEQ multiplex PCR, and TCRdb holds only the in-frame ones, with some missing. Clonal size and the V and J genes are those of that table, whereas D and trimming came from the DNA. The sample lists about 87,000 clones; over 75% were seen once. The sequence derives from an elderly man with acute or convalescent COVID-19. V gene TRBV4-3 combines with J gene TRBJ1-1; D is uncertain. Sample: peripheral blood. CDR3 amino acids: CASSQDRSGGMGEAFF. Here the CDR3 DNA reads TGCGCCAGCAGCCAAGATCGGTCGGGAGGGATGGGTGAAGCTTTCTTT.